One and the same sample provided the 27 T cell receptor beta chains below, sequenced in a study of spatial heterogeneity in lung cancer. Study results and caveats: It was found that expanded intratumoral alpha and beta TCR counts tracked tumor mutation counts.

Their cognate antigens are unknown. Each CDR3 protein is one row after TCRdb ran MiXCR on the 5' RACE reads. The sample yields roughly 16,000 distinct CDR3 sequences, roughly 7% seen once. Time point in this sample: sample taken at primary tumor resection. The sequencing here drew on lung tumor tissue, taken at surgery. These TCRs come from a female donor with early-stage non-small cell lung cancer.

Regarding this clonotype: A library made for alpha chains picked up this beta chain off target, so its size means little. The genes are TRBV24-1 and TRBJ2-5, with D perhaps TRBD1 or TRBD2 (5 bases each). The V gene lost 7 bases and the J gene lost 5 bases, with 16 bases spanning the gap. Germline assignment: CDR1 KGHDR and CDR2 SFDVKD. The CDR3 has 14 amino acids. CDR3: CATSPNGAGETQYF. In DNA, the CDR3 is TGTGCCACCAGCCCCAACGGGGCGGGCGAGACCCAGTACTTC.

This clonotype was observed at least ten times. This beta chain turned up in a library designed for alpha chains; as an off-target read, its abundance says little. The chain is built from TRBV14 and TRBJ2-1, with 7 positions matching TRBD1. V was clipped by 4 bases and J by 6 bases; unmatched bases: 6. The CDR3 consists of 14 residues. In germline, CDR1 is SGHDN, CDR2 FVKESK. The CDR3: CASSPLQGFNEQFF. The CDR3 coding sequence is TGTGCCAGCAGCCCGCTACAGGGGTTCAATGAGCAGTTCTTC.

This clonotype was detected ten times or more. The library was prepared for alpha chains; this beta chain is a stray read, so its frequency means little. The V and J genes are TRBV6-2 or TRBV6-3 and TRBJ2-3, with TRBD2 as a possible D gene (6 bases). V was trimmed by 6 bases and J by 0 bases, leaving 16 bases between them. Per germline, CDR1 MNHEY and CDR2 SVGEGT. This CDR3 has 16 amino acids. The CDR3 DNA reads TGTGCCAGCAGACCCCGACTAGTCCGGAGCACAGATACGCAGTATTTT. It encodes CASRPRLVRSTDTQYF.

Ten or more counts support this clonotype. Little can be read into the size of this beta chain, an off-target read in a library designed for alpha chains. V and J are TRBV6-1 and TRBJ1-2; no clear D. V shed 3 bases and J shed 4 bases, with 9 bases lying between them. This CDR3 is built from 13 residues. Per germline, CDR1 MNHNS and CDR2 SASEGT. The CDR3 DNA reads TGTGCCAGCAGTGATAGGTACGGCTATGGCTACACCTTC. The encoded protein is CASSDRYGYGYTF.

In this sample, this clonotype turned up many times. For a library built for alpha chains, this beta chain is a stray read; little rests on its size. The chain has TRBV3-1 and TRBJ2-2, with TRBD2 matching over 8 bases. Germline lookup yields CDR1 LGHDT and CDR2 YNNKEL (reference sequence). The CDR3 is 16 amino acids. The V and J ends lost 0 bases and 5 bases, in that order; junction bases with no gene match: 5. CDR3 loop: CASSQDQAGATGELFF. Here the CDR3 DNA reads TGTGCCAGCAGCCAAGATCAAGCGGGAGCTACCGGGGAGCTGTTTTTT.

This clonotype was picked up many times. This beta chain turned up in a library designed for alpha chains; as an off-target read, its abundance says little. The chain joins TRBV10-3 to TRBJ2-5, with a possible D match to TRBD1 (5 bases). In germline, CDR1 is ENHRY, CDR2 SYGVKD. The CDR3 is 14 residues long. The V and J ends lost 0 bases and 7 bases respectively, with 12 bases between them. CDR3 amino acids: CAISESGQGRTQYF. The CDR3 nucleotides are TGTGCCATCAGTGAGTCCGGGCAGGGAAGGACCCAGTACTTC.

Details on this clonotype: This beta chain was picked up by a library intended for alpha chains and is off target, so its count carries little meaning. V gene TRBV2 combines with J gene TRBJ2-1, with a weak D call TRBD2 (6 bases). The ends were cut back, 4 bases at V and 5 bases at J, with 12 bases in the middle. The CDR3 totals 14 residues. Germline V gives CDR1 SNHLY, CDR2 FYNNEI. The CDR3 loop reads CASSGPGVNNEQFF. The CDR3 DNA is TGTGCCAGCAGTGGTCCGGGGGTCAACAATGAGCAGTTCTTC.

At least ten counts were recorded for this clonotype. This beta chain was picked up by a library intended for alpha chains and is off target, so its count carries little meaning. The rearrangement links TRBV18 to TRBJ2-7; 9 bases align to TRBD1. This CDR3 is 17 amino acids long. Germline V gene sequence: CDR1 KGHSH, CDR2 LQKENI. V dropped 2 bases and J dropped 4; count of bases not matched to a gene: 12. The CDR3: CASSPTPGGGQGYEQYF. DNA for the CDR3: TGTGCCAGCTCACCAACCCCAGGTGGGGGACAGGGTTACGAGCAGTACTTC.

This clonotype was picked up many times. This beta chain came through as a stray read in a library set up for alpha chains, and its size says little. V usage is TRBV29-1 and J usage is TRBJ1-2; D might be TRBD1 (6 bases). This CDR3 comprises 15 residues. Germline CDR1 is SQVTM and CDR2 is ANQGSEA. V lost 7 bases and J 6 bases, leaving 24 bases between the germline ends. The CDR3 DNA follows: TGCAGCGCTGGGGGCTCCGCTGAGGGAGGGGATGGCTACACCTTC. The encoded protein is CSAGGSAEGGDGYTF. Using reference TRBV29-1 and TRBJ1-2 for the parts outside the CDR3, the full variable domain is SAVISQKPSRDICQRGTSLTIQCQVDSQVTMMFWYRQQPGQSLTLIATANQGSEATYESGFVIDKFPISRPNLTFSTLTVSNMSPEDSSIYLCSAGGSAEGGDGYTFGSGTRLTVV.

This clonotype qualifies as medium-sized. This beta chain is an unintended read in a library built for alpha chains; its size means little. The chain joins TRBV4-1 to TRBJ2-6, with D unresolved. V was pared by 4 bases and J by 1 base, with 2 bases between. CDR1 MGHRA and CDR2 YSYEKL come from the germline V gene. The CDR3 extends over 13 amino acids. In DNA form, the CDR3 reads TGCGCCAGCAGCCCATCTGGGGCCAACGTCCTGACTTTC. Its translation: CASSPSGANVLTF.

On this clonotype: This beta chain lies outside the target of a library built for alpha chains; its clone size means little. V and J are TRBV18 and TRBJ1-2; possible D gene TRBD1, 6 bases. Trimming took 0 bases from V and 0 from J, leaving 8 bases between them. Per the germline V gene, CDR1 is KGHSH and CDR2 is LQKENI. The CDR3 covers 15 residues. CDR3 sequence (DNA): TGTGCCAGCTCACCACCCCAGGGGACTAACTATGGCTACACCTTC. Translation gives CASSPPQGTNYGYTF.

This clonotype was found many times. The size of this beta chain means little, since it is a stray read in a library made for alpha chains. This rearrangement joins TRBV6-2 or TRBV6-3 to TRBJ2-7; D may be TRBD1 or TRBD2 (5 bases each). With 2 bases removed from V and 1 base from J, the gap between germline ends came to 15 bases. This CDR3 spans 16 amino acids. CDR1 and CDR2 from the germline V gene are MNHEY and SVGEGT. Here the CDR3 reads CASSYKSGTLSYEQYF. CDR3 nucleotide sequence: TGTGCCAGCAGTTACAAATCCGGGACCCTATCCTACGAGCAGTACTTC.

Notes on this clonotype: Since it is a stray read in a library aimed at alpha chains, this beta chain has a size that is not meaningful. This chain links TRBV20-1 with TRBJ2-1; TRBD1 agrees at 7 bases. The germline V gene has CDR1 DFQATT and CDR2 SNEGSKA (reference sequence). Unmatched junction bases numbered 18, after V lost 3 bases and J lost 7 bases. The CDR3 has 17 amino acids. The DNA for the CDR3 is TGCAGTGCTAGGCTTTTTGCCCTAGACAGGGATTTAAATGAGCAGTTCTTC. It yields the protein CSARLFALDRDLNEQFF.

This clonotype was found many times. Found in a library prepared for alpha chains, this beta chain is an off-target read, and its abundance has little meaning. The V and J genes are TRBV4-1 and TRBJ2-6; 7 bases are a match to TRBD2. Germline-derived CDR1 and CDR2 are MGHRA and YSYEKL. This CDR3 is built from 18 residues. V gave up 0 bases and J gave up 2 bases; unmatched junction bases: 7. The CDR3 sequence: CASSQEEGGVPGANVLTF. The CDR3 region has the DNA TGCGCCAGCAGCCAAGAGGAGGGAGGGGTACCTGGGGCCAACGTCCTGACTTTC.

This clonotype showed up many times. A library prepared for alpha chains yielded this beta chain as an off-target read; its size is of little meaning. The V and J genes are TRBV20-1 and TRBJ2-7; D may match TRBD1 or TRBD2 (5 bases each). There are 13 residues in the CDR3. V lost 6 bases to trimming and J lost 2 bases, with 14 bases between them. CDR1 is DFQATT, CDR2 SNEGSKA, per germline (reference sequence). The CDR3: CSARTGAPYEQYF. The DNA for the CDR3 is TGCAGTGCCAGGACCGGGGCCCCCTACGAGCAGTACTTC.

Many counts were recorded for this clonotype. Since it is a stray read in a library aimed at alpha chains, this beta chain has a size that is not meaningful. The chain has TRBV2 and TRBJ1-2; 9 nucleotides match TRBD1. J was trimmed by 2 bases and V by 6 bases; bases with no gene match: 13. The CDR3 consists of 17 residues. Germline lookup yields CDR1 SNHLY and CDR2 FYNNEI. The CDR3: CASSHGTGSGLNYGYTF. CDR3 nucleotides: TGTGCCAGCAGCCATGGGACAGGGTCGGGATTAAACTATGGCTACACCTTC.

There are many counts of this clonotype. This beta chain represents an off-target read in a library built for alpha chains; its size is of limited meaning. V and J are TRBV3-1 and TRBJ2-5; 9 nucleotides match TRBD2. Germline V gene sequence: CDR1 LGHDT, CDR2 YNNKEL (reference sequence). V lost 1 base to trimming and J lost 4 bases; unmatched junction nucleotides: 4. CDR3 size: 15 residues. The CDR3 coding sequence is TGTGCCAGCAGCCAAGCGGCGGGGGGGCCAGAGACCCAGTACTTC. As protein: CASSQAAGGPETQYF.

This clonotype was counted ten times or more. This beta chain lies outside the target of a library built for alpha chains; its clone size means little. The chain carries TRBV28 and TRBJ1-2; D is ambiguous. V lost 9 bases, J lost 4 bases, and 12 bases lay in between. From germline, CDR1 is MDHEN and CDR2 SYDVKM. This CDR3 is built from 12 residues. CDR3 sequence (DNA): TGTGCCAGTGGGGAGTTGACCTATGGCTACACCTTC. It specifies CASGELTYGYTF.

This clonotype was counted at least ten times. This beta chain is an unintended read in a library built for alpha chains; its size means little. The gene calls are TRBV12-3 or TRBV12-4 and TRBJ1-5; D gene uncertain. Trimming took off 1 base at V and 6 bases at J, with 7 bases between the two ends. The length of the CDR3 is 13 residues. The CDR3 region has the DNA TGTGCCAGCAGTTTAGATTTGGGTCAGCCCCAGCATTTT. Its protein product is CASSLDLGQPQHF.

This clonotype was counted ten times or more. Since the library was made to target alpha chains, this beta chain is a stray read and its abundance is not meaningful. The chain recombines TRBV7-2 with TRBJ2-3; the match to TRBD2 covers 9 bases. Germline-derived CDR1 and CDR2 are SGHTA and FQGNSA. The CDR3 is 17 residues long. Germline trimming cut 5 bases from V and 1 base from J; bases unmatched to any gene: 10. The CDR3 protein is CASSARGGASGTDTQYF. In nucleotides, the CDR3 is TGTGCCAGCAGCGCTCGCGGGGGGGCCTCTGGCACAGATACGCAGTATTTT.

This clonotype was counted only a few times. Since it is a stray read in a library aimed at alpha chains, this beta chain has a size that is not meaningful. The chain links TRBV7-2 to TRBJ2-1; 8 bases line up with TRBD2. The ends lost 5 bases at V and 6 bases at J; junction bases unmatched: 3. This CDR3 contains 13 residues. In germline, CDR1 is SGHTA, CDR2 FQGNSA. The CDR3 DNA reads as TGTGCCAGCAGCCCACGGGGGGGCAATGAGCAGTTCTTC. This gives the protein CASSPRGGNEQFF.

This clonotype came up many times. This beta chain represents an off-target read in a library built for alpha chains; its size is of limited meaning. The chain carries TRBV12-3 or TRBV12-4 and TRBJ1-2; no clear D gene. Between the trimmed V and J ends, which lost 0 bases and 2 bases, there was a span of 13 bases. This CDR3 is 16 amino acids long. The DNA for the CDR3 is TGTGCCAGCAGTTTAGCCCAGACTCTGGAAAACTATGGCTACACCTTC. It is translated as CASSLAQTLENYGYTF.

In this sample, this clonotype turned up many times. Since the library was made to target alpha chains, this beta chain is a stray read and its abundance is not meaningful. The V call is TRBV7-3, the J call TRBJ2-5; 7 positions agree with TRBD2. The junction had 8 bases not matched to a gene; V was cut back by 5 bases and J by 5 bases. Germline V lookup: CDR1 SGHTA, CDR2 FQGTGA. CDR3 length: 14 amino acids. CDR3 sequence (DNA): TGTGCCAGCAGCATTAGCGGGCAAGGGGAGACCCAGTACTTC. Translated: CASSISGQGETQYF.

This clonotype has at least ten counts. As an off-target read in a library built for alpha chains, this beta chain has a frequency of little significance. The V gene is TRBV6-1, the J gene TRBJ1-2; D is perhaps TRBD1 (5 bases). Trimming took off 0 bases at V and 4 bases at J, with 12 bases between the two ends. The V gene's germline CDR1 is MNHNS and CDR2 SASEGT. There are 15 residues in the CDR3. Written as DNA, the CDR3 is TGTGCCAGCAGTGAAGCGTCGGCAGGGACCTATGGCTACACCTTC. Translation gives CASSEASAGTYGYTF.

Worth noting for this clonotype: Within a library made for alpha chains, this beta chain is off target, and its count is uninformative. The chain combines TRBV27 with TRBJ2-3; TRBD2 matches 8 bases. Germline V gene sequence: CDR1 MNHEY, CDR2 SMNVEV (reference sequence). The CDR3 consists of 14 residues. The J segment lost 5 bases and the V segment lost 5 bases, leaving 6 bases of the junction unmatched. CDR3 sequence: CASSPAGERDTQYF. The CDR3 DNA follows: TGTGCCAGCAGTCCAGCGGGGGAGAGAGATACGCAGTATTTT.

This clonotype has only a few counts. This beta chain lies outside the target of a library built for alpha chains; its clone size means little. The V call is TRBV6-1, the J call TRBJ1-1; tentative D call: TRBD1 (6 bases). The V gene lost 2 bases and the J gene lost 2 bases, with 9 bases spanning the gap. The CDR3 loop spans 14 amino acids. Germline assignment: CDR1 MNHNS and CDR2 SASEGT. The CDR3 DNA follows: TGTGCCAGCAGTGAAAGGGGGTTAAACACTGAAGCTTTCTTT. This sequence encodes CASSERGLNTEAFF.

This clonotype occurred many times. This beta chain is off target for a library built for alpha chains, so its abundance means little. The CDR3: CASSLLGQPQHF. CDR3 DNA sequence: TGTGCCAGCAGCCTATTGGGTCAGCCCCAGCATTTT. The rearrangement joins TRBV3-1 to TRBJ1-5; no definite D call. V was trimmed by 4 bases and J by 6 bases, leaving 7 bases between them. The germline gives CDR1 LGHDT, CDR2 YNNKEL (reference sequence). The CDR3 spans 12 residues.